This T cell receptor beta chain is from a study of shared clonotypes between healthy human individuals. Healthy adults negative for HIV, lacking recent acute infections or vaccinations, served as donors. In the sorted-subset replicate PCRs, approximately 200 ng DNA, roughly 29,000 T cell genomes, was used. Profiling relied on immunoSEQ multiplex PCR, and the TCRdb table lists in-frame clones only, not all of them. The sample includes roughly 2,300,000 clones, under 95% of them seen just once. The V gene lost 5 bases and the J gene lost 0 bases, with 14 bases spanning the gap. Germline lookup yields CDR1 SGHRS and CDR2 YFSETQ. CDR3 length: 16 residues.

Specimen: naive CD4+ T cells from PBMCs. Noted subset: CD45RA+ positively selected. The rearrangement joins TRBV5-1 to TRBJ2-2; D possibly corresponds to TRBD1 (5 bases). The sequence derives from a man between 18 and 35 years old in good health. Some clones in this sample may be carry-over from other donors' samples. The CDR3: CASSRTGYANTGELFF. CDR3 nucleotide sequence: TGCGCCAGCAGTAGAACAGGATATGCGAACACCGGGGAGCTGTTTTTT.